This TCR beta chain emerged from a study of CD8 T cells in ankylosing spondylitis. Libraries for TCR beta were made by quantitative 5'-RACE with molecular barcodes. TCRdb re-derived calls from the 5' RACE reads in MiXCR, one entry per CDR3 protein. There are approximately 140,000 distinct CDR3 sequences in the sample; approximately 44% occur only once, and roughly 15% lies in the top ten. Overall study findings and caveats: Ankylosing spondylitis blood appeared to carry a characteristic TCR beta motif of seven to nine highly homologous variants. Reportedly, significant enrichment of disease-linked clones occurred in matched ankylosing spondylitis synovial fluid.

As for this clonotype: Its specificity is unknown.

The specimen was synovial fluid, either unsorted or a sorted T cell fraction (not recorded which). This clonotype was sampled from a male donor with ankylosing spondylitis.

The CDR3 bases are TGTGCCAGCAGTTACGTGGCGTACGAGCAGTACTTC. Translated, it gives CASSYVAYEQYF. V and J are TRBV6-6 and TRBJ2-7; D is unclear. The germline V gene encodes CDR1 MNHNY and CDR2 SVGAGI (reference sequence). The V and J ends lost 2 bases and 4 bases respectively, with 6 bases between them. CDR3 length: 12 amino acids.